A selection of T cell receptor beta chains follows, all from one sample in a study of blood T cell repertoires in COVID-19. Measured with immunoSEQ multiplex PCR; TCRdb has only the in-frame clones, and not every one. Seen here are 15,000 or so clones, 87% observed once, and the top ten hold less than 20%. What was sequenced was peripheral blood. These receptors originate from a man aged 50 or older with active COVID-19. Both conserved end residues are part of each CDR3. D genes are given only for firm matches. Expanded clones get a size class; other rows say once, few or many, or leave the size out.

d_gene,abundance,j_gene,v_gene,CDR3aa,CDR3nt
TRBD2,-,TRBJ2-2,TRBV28,CASSPPGLALGELFF,TGTGCCAGCAGTCCACCGGGACTAGCGCTAGGGGAGCTGTTTTTT
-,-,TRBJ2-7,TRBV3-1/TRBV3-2,CASSQEQGRQQYF,TGTGCCAGCAGCCAAGAGCAGGGTCGCCAGCAGTACTTC
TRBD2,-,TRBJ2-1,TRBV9,CASSGPGLAVPRGLFF,TGTGCCAGCAGCGGACCGGGACTAGCGGTCCCCCGCGGCCTGTTCTTC
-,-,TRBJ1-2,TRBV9,CASSEQGTNYGYTF,TGTGCCAGCAGCGAACAAGGGACAAACTATGGCTACACCTTC
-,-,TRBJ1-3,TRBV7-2,CASGEPGPGVNTIYF,TGTGCCAGCGGAGAACCGGGACCGGGGGTCAACACCATATATTTT
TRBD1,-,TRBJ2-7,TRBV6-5,CASSSGTDYEQYF,TGTGCCAGCAGCTCCGGGACAGACTACGAGCAGTACTTC
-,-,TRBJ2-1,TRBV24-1,CATSDSTGSTEQFF,TGTGCCACCAGTGATTCCACGGGGTCGACTGAGCAGTTCTTC
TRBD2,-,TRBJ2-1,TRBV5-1,CASSLALAANEQFF,TGCGCCAGCAGCTTGGCTCTAGCGGCCAATGAGCAGTTCTTC
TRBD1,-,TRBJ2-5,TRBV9,CASSARGSPQETQYF,TGTGCCAGCAGCGCCAGGGGGTCCCCTCAAGAGACCCAGTACTTC
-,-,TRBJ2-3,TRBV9,CASSVTPNLNTDTQYF,TGTGCCAGCAGCGTGACTCCCAATCTAAACACAGATACGCAGTATTTT
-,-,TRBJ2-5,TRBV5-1,CASSLGGRKEETQYF,TGCGCCAGCAGCTTGGGGGGGCGAAAGGAGGAGACCCAGTACTTC
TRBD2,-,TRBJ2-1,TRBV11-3,CASSPTLTGTTSKRVQFF,TGTGCCAGCAGCCCCACGTTGACCGGGACTACGTCGAAAAGGGTGCAGTTCTTC
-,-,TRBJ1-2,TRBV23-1,CASSQKAGVLGGYTF,TGCGCCAGCAGTCAAAAGGCGGGTGTCCTCGGTGGCTACACCTTC
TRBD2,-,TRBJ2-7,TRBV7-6,CASSLGLAGPYEQYF,TGTGCCAGCAGCTTGGGACTAGCGGGACCCTACGAGCAGTACTTC
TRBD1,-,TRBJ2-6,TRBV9,CASSATGGQASSGANVLTF,TGTGCCAGCAGCGCGACAGGGGGCCAAGCGTCCTCTGGGGCCAACGTCCTGACTTTC
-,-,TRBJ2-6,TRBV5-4,CASSWGEAPGTGANVLTF,TGTGCCAGCAGCTGGGGGGAGGCCCCAGGTACTGGGGCCAACGTCCTGACTTTC
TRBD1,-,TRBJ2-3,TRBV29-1,CSTWTGVTDTQYF,TGCAGCACGTGGACAGGGGTCACAGATACGCAGTATTTT
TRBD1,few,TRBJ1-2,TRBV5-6,CASSHRQGDYGYTF,TGTGCCAGCAGCCATCGACAGGGGGACTATGGCTACACCTTC
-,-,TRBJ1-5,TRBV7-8,CASSFSGMGRSNQPQHF,TGTGCCAGCAGCTTTAGCGGGATGGGACGAAGCAATCAGCCCCAGCATTTT
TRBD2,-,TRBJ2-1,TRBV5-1,CASSLEGLAGGPEFF,TGCGCCAGCAGCTTGGAAGGACTAGCGGGAGGGCCTGAGTTCTTC
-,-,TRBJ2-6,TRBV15,CATSRDRGGSSGANVLTF,TGTGCCACCAGCAGAGATCGTGGAGGGAGCTCTGGGGCCAACGTCCTGACTTTC
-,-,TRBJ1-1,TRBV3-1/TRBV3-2,CASSPRRGGNTEAFF,TGTGCCAGCAGCCCCCGAAGGGGGGGGAACACTGAAGCTTTCTTT
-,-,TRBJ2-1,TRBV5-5,CASSEGAGFEQFF,TGTGCCAGCAGCGAGGGAGCAGGATTCGAGCAGTTCTTC
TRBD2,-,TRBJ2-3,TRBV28,CASRRTSGRVDTQYF,TGTGCCAGCAGACGTACTAGCGGGAGGGTAGATACGCAGTATTTT
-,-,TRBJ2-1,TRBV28,CASSLAGWNRRTYNEQFF,TGTGCCAGCAGTTTGGCAGGGTGGAATAGGCGAACCTACAATGAGCAGTTCTTC
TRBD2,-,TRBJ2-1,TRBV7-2,CASSLLGLAGGREQFF,TGTGCCAGCAGCTTACTGGGACTAGCGGGAGGAAGGGAGCAGTTCTTC
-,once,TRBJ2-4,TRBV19,CASSMNYLAKNIQYF,TGTGCCAGTAGTATGAACTATCTAGCCAAAAACATTCAGTACTTC
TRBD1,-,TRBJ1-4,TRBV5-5,CASSPWTGGGTNEKLFF,TGTGCCAGCAGCCCGTGGACAGGGGGTGGCACTAATGAAAAACTGTTTTTT
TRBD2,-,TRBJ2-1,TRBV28,CASTAGSGRGEQFF,TGTGCCAGCACGGCGGGTAGCGGGAGAGGTGAGCAGTTCTTC
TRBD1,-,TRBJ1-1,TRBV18,CASSPGQGLAEAFF,TGTGCCAGCTCACCGGGACAGGGCCTCGCTGAAGCTTTCTTT
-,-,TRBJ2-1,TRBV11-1,CASSLRGELVGNEQFF,TGTGCCAGCAGCTTAAGAGGTGAACTAGTTGGGAATGAGCAGTTCTTC
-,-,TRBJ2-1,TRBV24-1,CATSAGRLVADEQFF,TGTGCCACCAGTGCTGGGAGACTGGTGGCGGATGAGCAGTTCTTC
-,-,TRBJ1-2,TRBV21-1,CASNQSEGQASYGYTF,TGTGCCAGCAATCAGTCGGAAGGACAGGCCTCCTATGGCTACACCTTC
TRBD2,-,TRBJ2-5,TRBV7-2,CASSLGSSGALETQYF,TGTGCCAGCAGCTTAGGGTCTAGCGGAGCCCTGGAGACCCAGTACTTC
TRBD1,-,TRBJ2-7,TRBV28,CASSYHGTEAYAQYF,TGTGCCAGCAGTTACCACGGGACAGAAGCCTACGCGCAGTACTTC
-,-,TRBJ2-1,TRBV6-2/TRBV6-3,CASSHRAGSSYNEQFF,TGTGCCAGCAGTCATAGAGCGGGCAGCTCCTACAATGAGCAGTTCTTC
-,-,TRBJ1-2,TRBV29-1,CSVEGGDIYGYTF,TGCAGCGTTGAAGGAGGGGACATCTATGGCTACACCTTC
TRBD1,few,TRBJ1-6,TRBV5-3,CARRTGTVIYNSPLHF,TGTGCCAGAAGGACCGGGACAGTAATCTATAATTCACCCCTCCACTTT
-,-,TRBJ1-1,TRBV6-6,CATTAQVNTEAFF,TGTGCCACCACCGCACAGGTGAACACTGAAGCTTTCTTT
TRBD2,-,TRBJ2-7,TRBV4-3,CASSQELQAGGIYEQYF,TGCGCCAGCAGCCAAGAATTGCAGGCGGGAGGGATCTACGAGCAGTACTTC
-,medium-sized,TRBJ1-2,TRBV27,CASSPLGGWNTF,TGTGCCAGCAGTCCCCTGGGAGGTTGGAACACCTTC
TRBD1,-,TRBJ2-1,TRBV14,CASSQIPGQGDNEQFF,TGTGCCAGCAGCCAAATACCGGGACAGGGGGACAATGAGCAGTTCTTC
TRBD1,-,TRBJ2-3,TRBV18,CASSNGQGEADTQYF,TGTGCCAGCTCAAACGGACAGGGGGAGGCAGATACGCAGTATTTT
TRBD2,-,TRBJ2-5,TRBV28,CASSPPAGGPWETQYF,TGTGCCAGCAGTCCCCCAGCGGGAGGGCCTTGGGAGACCCAGTACTTC
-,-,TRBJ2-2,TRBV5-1,CASSGRGQNTGELFF,TGCGCCAGCAGCGGGAGGGGACAAAACACCGGGGAGCTGTTTTTT
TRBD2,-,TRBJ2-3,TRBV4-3,CASSQVAAGETDTQYF,TGCGCCAGCAGCCAAGTCGCAGCGGGGGAAACAGATACGCAGTATTTT
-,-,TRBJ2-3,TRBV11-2,CASSPLTDVGAQYF,TGTGCCAGCAGCCCTCTCACCGACGTAGGGGCGCAGTATTTT